The next 3 T cell receptor beta chains were all read from a single sample in a study of shared clonotypes between healthy human individuals. Sequenced by immunoSEQ multiplex PCR; TCRdb stores in-frame clones only, minus some. The sample shows about 550,000 clones, less than 97% of them seen only once. Selected positively for CCR7 and CD45RO-negative, naive CD8 cells excluded terminally differentiated effector memory CD45RA+ cells. Material for sequencing was naive CD8+ T cells sorted from blood. These receptors all come from a woman in her 30s in good health.

This rearrangement joins TRBV27 to TRBJ2-1, with 7 bases that match TRBD2. The trim removed 4 bases at V and 3 bases at J, leaving 6 bases unmatched. Germline CDR1 MNHEY, CDR2 SMNVEV (reference sequence). The CDR3 totals 15 residues. CDR3 protein: CASSSPAGIYNEQFF. CDR3 DNA sequence: TGTGCCAGCAGTTCCCCAGCGGGGATCTACAATGAGCAGTTCTTC.

V gene TRBV27 combines with J gene TRBJ1-1, with D perhaps TRBD1 (5 bases). The CDR3 is 16 residues long. Trimming removed 5 bases from V and 1 base from J, with 17 bases in between. Germline CDR1 MNHEY, CDR2 SMNVEV (reference sequence). CDR3 protein: CASSPPPGAGNTEAFF. CDR3 sequence (DNA): TGTGCCAGCAGTCCGCCGCCCGGGGCGGGGAACACTGAAGCTTTCTTT.

The chain couples TRBV7-9 to TRBJ2-1; 15 positions match TRBD2. This CDR3 spans 18 amino acids. The V and J ends lost 7 bases and 0 bases, in that order; junction bases with no gene match: 7. Germline loops: CDR1 SEHNR, CDR2 FQNEAQ (reference sequence). The CDR3 is CASISGTSGRSSYNEQFF. The CDR3, as DNA: TGTGCCAGCATCTCCGGGACTAGCGGGAGGAGCTCCTACAATGAGCAGTTCTTC.